These T cell receptor beta chains were read from a single sample in a study of vaccination and CD4 T cells after COVID-19. TCRdb recomputed calls from the PCR reads with MiXCR, one row per CDR3 protein. The repertoire holds under 20,000 distinct CDR3 sequences, with 43% as singletons. Their specific antigens are unknown. Sequenced here: CD4+ T cells from blood, cultured in vitro, sampled after SARS-CoV-2 vaccination. The receptors originated from a human donor who had recovered from COVID-19. Each CDR3 is given with its conserved first and last residue. The D gene is left open where the match is weak. The listing skips clone size in some rows; elsewhere it reads once, few, many or a size class.

j_gene: TRBJ2-5; v_gene: TRBV1; d_gene: -; abundance: -; CDR3nt: TGCACCAGCAGCCGGCTGACTAGCGGGAGGGATCCAACGTACCAAGAGACCCAGTACTTC; CDR3aa: CTSSRLTSGRDPTYQETQYF
j_gene: TRBJ1-3; v_gene: TRBV7-9; d_gene: -; abundance: -; CDR3nt: TGTGCCAGCAGCCCTCCGGGACAAAGGGCTGGAAACACCATATATTTT; CDR3aa: CASSPPGQRAGNTIYF
j_gene: TRBJ2-1; v_gene: TRBV9; d_gene: -; abundance: few; CDR3nt: TGTGCCAGCAGCGTAGCGGCTAGCATGGGGAATGAGCAGTTCTTC; CDR3aa: CASSVAASMGNEQFF
j_gene: TRBJ1-5; v_gene: TRBV7-8; d_gene: -; abundance: few; CDR3nt: TGTGCCAGCAGCTTAGTTTGGGGGAACAATCAGCCCCAGCATTTT; CDR3aa: CASSLVWGNNQPQHF
j_gene: TRBJ2-7; v_gene: TRBV7-2; d_gene: TRBD2; abundance: few; CDR3nt: TGTGCCAGCAGCGTCACTAGCGGGAGGTACGAGCAGTACTTC; CDR3aa: CASSVTSGRYEQYF
j_gene: TRBJ1-5; v_gene: TRBV2; d_gene: -; abundance: -; CDR3nt: TGTGCCAGCAGTGTGGGGAGAAGCAATCAGCCCCAGCATTTT; CDR3aa: CASSVGRSNQPQHF
j_gene: TRBJ1-2; v_gene: TRBV18; d_gene: -; abundance: -; CDR3nt: TGTGCCAGCTCCCCGTCCGGGGCCATAAGAGGCTACACCTTC; CDR3aa: CASSPSGAIRGYTF
j_gene: TRBJ2-1; v_gene: TRBV7-9; d_gene: TRBD1; abundance: -; CDR3nt: TGTGCCAGCAGCTTGGGACAGACCTACAATGAGCAGTTCTTC; CDR3aa: CASSLGQTYNEQFF
j_gene: TRBJ2-3; v_gene: TRBV20-1; d_gene: -; abundance: few; CDR3nt: TGCAGTGCTAGCGGCGGAAAAATCAGAGATACGCAGTATTTT; CDR3aa: CSASGGKIRDTQYF
j_gene: TRBJ2-2; v_gene: TRBV7-2; d_gene: TRBD1; abundance: few; CDR3nt: TGTGCCAGCAGCTTTCTCGGGACAGCGAACACCGGGGAGCTGTTTTTT; CDR3aa: CASSFLGTANTGELFF
j_gene: TRBJ1-5; v_gene: TRBV28; d_gene: -; abundance: few; CDR3nt: TGTGCCAGCAGTTTATGGGGGGATAGCAATCAGCCCCAGCATTTT; CDR3aa: CASSLWGDSNQPQHF
j_gene: TRBJ1-5; v_gene: TRBV5-1; d_gene: TRBD1; abundance: few; CDR3nt: TGCGCCAGCAGCTTGGCCCCGACAGGGGGTCAGCAGCCCCAGCATTTT; CDR3aa: CASSLAPTGGQQPQHF
j_gene: TRBJ2-6; v_gene: TRBV2; d_gene: -; abundance: once; CDR3nt: TGTGCCAGCACCCCCAGAGGGGGAAGTGGGGCCAACGTCCTGACTTTC; CDR3aa: CASTPRGGSGANVLTF
j_gene: TRBJ1-5; v_gene: TRBV6-2/TRBV6-3; d_gene: -; abundance: medium-sized; CDR3nt: TGTGCCAGCTACACCGGGAGTAGCAATCAGCCCCAGCATTTT; CDR3aa: CASYTGSSNQPQHF
j_gene: TRBJ2-2; v_gene: TRBV15; d_gene: -; abundance: -; CDR3nt: TGTGCCACCAGCAGAATCAAGAACACCGGGGAGCTGTTTTTT; CDR3aa: CATSRIKNTGELFF
j_gene: TRBJ2-5; v_gene: TRBV28; d_gene: -; abundance: once; CDR3nt: TGTGCCAGCAGTTTATTTGTTACAGCAGTAGGGAAGACCCAGTACTTC; CDR3aa: CASSLFVTAVGKTQYF
j_gene: TRBJ2-3; v_gene: TRBV20-1; d_gene: -; abundance: few; CDR3nt: TGCAGTGCCCGGACAGACTCTAGCACGGATACGCAGTATTTT; CDR3aa: CSARTDSSTDTQYF
j_gene: TRBJ2-3; v_gene: TRBV6-2/TRBV6-3; d_gene: -; abundance: few; CDR3nt: TGTGCCAGCAGTCCTTCTCTATCAGATACGCAGTATTTT; CDR3aa: CASSPSLSDTQYF
j_gene: TRBJ2-7; v_gene: TRBV25-1; d_gene: -; abundance: -; CDR3nt: TGTGCCAGCAGTGAATCGGGCCGAGCCTACGAGCAGTACTTC; CDR3aa: CASSESGRAYEQYF
j_gene: TRBJ1-5; v_gene: TRBV24-1; d_gene: -; abundance: -; CDR3nt: TGTGCCACCAGTGATTTAAGTGGGAATCAGCCCCAGCATTTT; CDR3aa: CATSDLSGNQPQHF
j_gene: TRBJ2-5; v_gene: TRBV5-1; d_gene: -; abundance: few; CDR3nt: TGCGCCAGCAGCTTGGAAAAAGGGGAAGAGACCCAGTACTTC; CDR3aa: CASSLEKGEETQYF
j_gene: TRBJ2-7; v_gene: TRBV2; d_gene: -; abundance: -; CDR3nt: TGTGCCAGCGTCGATCCCTACGAGCAGTACTTC; CDR3aa: CASVDPYEQYF
j_gene: TRBJ1-2; v_gene: TRBV4-1; d_gene: TRBD1; abundance: -; CDR3nt: TGCGCCAGCAGCCAAGTGCAGGGGGATGGCTACACCTTC; CDR3aa: CASSQVQGDGYTF
j_gene: TRBJ2-7; v_gene: TRBV10-3; d_gene: TRBD2; abundance: once; CDR3nt: TGTGCCATCAGTGAGTCGAAAGCGGGGTCCCACTCCTACGGGCAGTACTTC; CDR3aa: CAISESKAGSHSYGQYF
j_gene: TRBJ1-2; v_gene: TRBV19; d_gene: -; abundance: few; CDR3nt: TGTGCCAGTAGTCCTCAGGGAGACTCCTTAGGCGGCTACACCTTC; CDR3aa: CASSPQGDSLGGYTF
j_gene: TRBJ2-3; v_gene: TRBV6-1; d_gene: -; abundance: -; CDR3nt: TGTGCCAGCAGAGGACTCTCTATTCGGGCAGATACGCAGTATTTT; CDR3aa: CASRGLSIRADTQYF
j_gene: TRBJ2-5; v_gene: TRBV28; d_gene: TRBD1; abundance: -; CDR3nt: TGTGCCAGCATCCCCCACAGGGGCGCCCAAGAGACCCAGTACTTC; CDR3aa: CASIPHRGAQETQYF
j_gene: TRBJ2-3; v_gene: TRBV20-1; d_gene: TRBD1; abundance: few; CDR3nt: TGCAGTGCTAGAGTTCCTACGGGACAGAATTTATATTTT; CDR3aa: CSARVPTGQNLYF
j_gene: TRBJ2-3; v_gene: TRBV6-5; d_gene: -; abundance: -; CDR3nt: TGTGCCAGCAGTTACGGCGGGAGCACAGATACGCAGTATTTT; CDR3aa: CASSYGGSTDTQYF
j_gene: TRBJ2-5; v_gene: TRBV5-1; d_gene: -; abundance: once; CDR3nt: TGCGCCAGCAGCGCTATCCGGGACACTCAAGAGACCCAGTACTTC; CDR3aa: CASSAIRDTQETQYF
j_gene: TRBJ2-3; v_gene: TRBV6-5; d_gene: -; abundance: -; CDR3nt: TGTGCCAGCAGTTACGAGGGGGGTGGGGGTACGCAGTATTTT; CDR3aa: CASSYEGGGGTQYF
j_gene: TRBJ1-5; v_gene: TRBV20-1; d_gene: TRBD1; abundance: medium-sized; CDR3nt: TGCAGTGCCCCATGGACAGGGGGCATCAATCAGCCCCAGCATTTT; CDR3aa: CSAPWTGGINQPQHF
j_gene: TRBJ1-5; v_gene: TRBV15; d_gene: -; abundance: -; CDR3nt: TGTGTCACCAGCAGAGAGGGACGGCACAATCAGCCCCAGCATTTT; CDR3aa: CVTSREGRHNQPQHF
j_gene: TRBJ2-7; v_gene: TRBV20-1; d_gene: TRBD1; abundance: few; CDR3nt: TGCAGTGCTAGAAGGGGGGACAGGGAATACGAGCAGTACTTC; CDR3aa: CSARRGDREYEQYF
j_gene: TRBJ1-4; v_gene: TRBV6-1; d_gene: -; abundance: few; CDR3nt: TGTGCCAGCAGTGAATATTTGACAGTGACAACTAATGAAAAACTGTTTTTT; CDR3aa: CASSEYLTVTTNEKLFF
j_gene: TRBJ2-1; v_gene: TRBV20-1; d_gene: TRBD2; abundance: -; CDR3nt: TGCAGTGCTTGGTCGGGGAGGGTTGAGCAGTTCTTC; CDR3aa: CSAWSGRVEQFF
j_gene: TRBJ1-2; v_gene: TRBV7-9; d_gene: TRBD1; abundance: -; CDR3nt: TGTGCCAGCAGCTTTGGACAGGACTATGGCTACACCTTC; CDR3aa: CASSFGQDYGYTF
j_gene: TRBJ1-6; v_gene: TRBV20-1; d_gene: -; abundance: -; CDR3nt: TGCAGTGCTACAAAGACAGATAATTCACCCCTCCACTTT; CDR3aa: CSATKTDNSPLHF
j_gene: TRBJ2-5; v_gene: TRBV28; d_gene: -; abundance: -; CDR3nt: TGTGCCAGCGGACGTTCAGAGACCCAGTACTTC; CDR3aa: CASGRSETQYF
j_gene: TRBJ2-7; v_gene: TRBV19; d_gene: -; abundance: -; CDR3nt: TGTGCCAGTAGTATCTCAGGCCCCTACGAGCAGTACTTC; CDR3aa: CASSISGPYEQYF
j_gene: TRBJ2-3; v_gene: TRBV6-1; d_gene: TRBD1; abundance: -; CDR3nt: TGTGCCAGCAGTGAAGGGCCGGGACAGGGGACAGATACGCAGTATTTT; CDR3aa: CASSEGPGQGTDTQYF
j_gene: TRBJ2-3; v_gene: TRBV20-1; d_gene: -; abundance: -; CDR3nt: TGCAGTGCTAGAGATTTGACAGGGAGGACCACAGATACGCAGTATTTT; CDR3aa: CSARDLTGRTTDTQYF
j_gene: TRBJ2-2; v_gene: TRBV12-3/TRBV12-4; d_gene: -; abundance: -; CDR3nt: TGTGCCAGCAGCTTACTGGATGGAACCACCGGGGAGCTGTTTTTT; CDR3aa: CASSLLDGTTGELFF
j_gene: TRBJ2-3; v_gene: TRBV7-3; d_gene: -; abundance: -; CDR3nt: TGTGCCAGCAGCTTAACTGGAAGGGGGGAATGGACTAGCACAGATACGCAGTATTTT; CDR3aa: CASSLTGRGEWTSTDTQYF
j_gene: TRBJ1-5; v_gene: TRBV18; d_gene: -; abundance: -; CDR3nt: TGTGCCAGCTCCCCATTTAGGAGCAATCAGCCCCAGCATTTT; CDR3aa: CASSPFRSNQPQHF
j_gene: TRBJ1-2; v_gene: TRBV12-3/TRBV12-4; d_gene: -; abundance: -; CDR3nt: TGTGCCAGCACAGGCCTCGACTATGGCTACACCTTC; CDR3aa: CASTGLDYGYTF
j_gene: TRBJ2-7; v_gene: TRBV11-2; d_gene: TRBD2; abundance: -; CDR3nt: TGTGCCAGCAGCTTGGGGACTAGCGGGCGGCGTACGACCTACGAGCAGTACTTC; CDR3aa: CASSLGTSGRRTTYEQYF
j_gene: TRBJ2-5; v_gene: TRBV7-8; d_gene: -; abundance: -; CDR3nt: TGTGCCAGCAGCCAGTTGGGGGGCCAGTACTTC; CDR3aa: CASSQLGGQYF
j_gene: TRBJ2-7; v_gene: TRBV18; d_gene: -; abundance: -; CDR3nt: TGTGCCAGCTCACCACCTCTAGCCGACTCCTACGAGCAGTACTTC; CDR3aa: CASSPPLADSYEQYF
j_gene: TRBJ1-1; v_gene: TRBV2; d_gene: -; abundance: -; CDR3nt: TGTGCCAGCACACCGATACTCGGGAACACTGAAGCTTTCTTT; CDR3aa: CASTPILGNTEAFF